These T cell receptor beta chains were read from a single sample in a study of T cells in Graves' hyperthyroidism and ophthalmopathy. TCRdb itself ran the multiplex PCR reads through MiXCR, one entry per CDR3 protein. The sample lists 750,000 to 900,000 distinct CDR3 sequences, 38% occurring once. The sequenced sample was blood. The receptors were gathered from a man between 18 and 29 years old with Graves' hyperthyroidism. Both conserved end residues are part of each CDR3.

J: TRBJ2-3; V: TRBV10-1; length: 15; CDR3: CASSESTRGYDTQYF
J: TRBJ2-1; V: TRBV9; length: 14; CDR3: CASSVVTGDAEQFF
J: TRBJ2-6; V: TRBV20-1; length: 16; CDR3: CSARSGQDSGANVLTF
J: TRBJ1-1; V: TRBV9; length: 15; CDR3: CASSVAWGGETEAFF
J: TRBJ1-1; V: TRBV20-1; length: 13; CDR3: CSASGPPNTEAFF
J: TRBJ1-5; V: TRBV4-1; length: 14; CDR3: CASSQGQFNQPQHF
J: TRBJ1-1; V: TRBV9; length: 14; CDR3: CASSSDPGASEAFF
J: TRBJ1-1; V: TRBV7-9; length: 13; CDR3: CATATGAPTEAFF
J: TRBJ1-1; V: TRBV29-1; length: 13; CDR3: CSLSARGGAEAFF
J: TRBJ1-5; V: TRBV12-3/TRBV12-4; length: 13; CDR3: CASSKQGDQPQHF
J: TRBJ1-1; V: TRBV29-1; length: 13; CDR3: CSVTDRGGTEAFF
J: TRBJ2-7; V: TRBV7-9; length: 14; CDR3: CASSPSENGYEQYF
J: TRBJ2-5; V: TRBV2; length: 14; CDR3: CASSGTGGGETQYF
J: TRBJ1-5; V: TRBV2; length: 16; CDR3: CASSEGPLMVNQPQHF
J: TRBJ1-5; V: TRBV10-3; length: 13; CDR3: CAISEYKDQPQHF
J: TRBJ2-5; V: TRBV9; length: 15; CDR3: CASSPSGHRQETQYF